This T cell receptor (beta chain) was found in a study of T cells in Graves' hyperthyroidism and ophthalmopathy. Study details: Peripheral blood sampling occurred at initial diagnosis, before any treatment.

RNA transcripts provided the source from which TCR beta CDR3 regions were amplified. The HTBI set primed first-round TCR CDR3 RT-PCR. MiXCR, applied by TCRdb to the multiplex PCR reads, yields one record per CDR3 protein. The sample gives some 500,000 distinct CDR3 sequences, around an eighth of which show up once; about a sixth is in the top ten. This clonotype was observed at least ten times. The CDR3 has 14 amino acids. Germline V gives CDR1 SNHLY, CDR2 FYNNEI. Trimming removed 6 bases at V and 3 bases at J, with 14 bases between. Patients with uncontrolled infections, other autoimmune diseases, pregnancy or lactation were excluded.

V and J are TRBV2 and TRBJ2-5; the D gene could be TRBD1 or TRBD2 (5 bases each). The material sequenced was blood. This TCR derives from a woman aged 18-30 years with Graves' hyperthyroidism. The CDR3 DNA follows: TGTGCCAGCAGCCGACGGGACGGAGAAGAGACCCAGTACTTC. It yields the protein CASSRRDGEETQYF.